Sequencing of this T cell receptor (beta chain) was carried out in a study of beta chain features in type 1 diabetes. Reverse transcribing all isolated RNA meant expressed TCRB transcripts were sequenced. Measured with immunoSEQ multiplex PCR; TCRdb has only the in-frame clones, and not every one. Counted here are about 320,000 clones, 14% occurring once; the ten biggest clones make up more than 6.5%. Note on this clone: The antigen is unknown.

This CDR3 is 13 amino acids long. Trimming left V 7 bases short and J 5 bases short, with 9 bases between. Germline CDR1 LNHDA, CDR2 SQIVND (reference sequence). General study points: Overrepresentation of cells with high TCR expression could result from cDNA sequencing. Moderate yet significant TCRB CDR3 shortening was seen in Type 1 diabetes patients in all four CD4+ subsets. HLA effects on TCRB rearrangement stayed unresolved here.

The material sequenced was central memory CD4+ T cells from blood. The TCR sequence derives from a man aged 25-45 years in good health. The V and J genes are TRBV19 and TRBJ1-6; TRBD1 is a possible D gene (5 bases). CDR3 residues: CASKTADNSPLHF. The CDR3 DNA reads as TGTGCCAGTAAGACAGCAGATAATTCACCCCTCCACTTT. The entire variable domain, with the rest obtained from reference TRBV19 and TRBJ1-6, is as follows: DGGITQSPKYLFRKEGQNVTLSCEQNLNHDAMYWYRQDPGQGLRLIYYSQIVNDFQKGDIAEGYSVSREKKESFPLTVTSAQKNPTAFYLCASKTADNSPLHFGNGTRLTVT.